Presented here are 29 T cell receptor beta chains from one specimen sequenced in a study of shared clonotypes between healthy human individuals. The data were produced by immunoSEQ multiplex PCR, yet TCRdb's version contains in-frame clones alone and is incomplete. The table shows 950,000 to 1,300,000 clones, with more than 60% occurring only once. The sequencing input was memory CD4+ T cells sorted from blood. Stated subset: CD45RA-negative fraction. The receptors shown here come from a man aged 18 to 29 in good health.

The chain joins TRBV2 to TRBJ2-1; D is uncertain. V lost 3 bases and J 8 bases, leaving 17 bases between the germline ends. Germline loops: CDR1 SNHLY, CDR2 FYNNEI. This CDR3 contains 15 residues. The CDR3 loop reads CASSDDLIGLHEQFF. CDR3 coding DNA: TGTGCCAGCAGTGACGACTTAATCGGTCTCCATGAGCAGTTCTTC.

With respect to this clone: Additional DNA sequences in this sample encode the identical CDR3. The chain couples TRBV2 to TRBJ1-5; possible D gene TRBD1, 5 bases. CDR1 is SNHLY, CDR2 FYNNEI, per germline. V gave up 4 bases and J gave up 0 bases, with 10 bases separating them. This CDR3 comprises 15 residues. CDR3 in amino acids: CASSGGTASNQPQHF. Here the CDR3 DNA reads TGTGCCAGCAGTGGGGGGACCGCTAGCAATCAGCCCCAGCATTTT.

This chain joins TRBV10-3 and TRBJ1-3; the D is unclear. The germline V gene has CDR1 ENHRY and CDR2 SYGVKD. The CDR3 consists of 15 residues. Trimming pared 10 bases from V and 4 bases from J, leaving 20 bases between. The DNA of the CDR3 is TGTGCCACCTGGGAGGTGGCCAGTCCGGGAAACACCATATATTTT. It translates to CATWEVASPGNTIYF.

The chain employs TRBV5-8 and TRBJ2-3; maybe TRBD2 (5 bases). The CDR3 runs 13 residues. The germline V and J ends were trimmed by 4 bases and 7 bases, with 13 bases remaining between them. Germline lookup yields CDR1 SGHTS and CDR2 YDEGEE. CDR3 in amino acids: CASSPEAPNTQYF. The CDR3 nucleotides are TGTGCCAGCAGCCCGGAGGCGCCGAATACGCAGTATTTT.

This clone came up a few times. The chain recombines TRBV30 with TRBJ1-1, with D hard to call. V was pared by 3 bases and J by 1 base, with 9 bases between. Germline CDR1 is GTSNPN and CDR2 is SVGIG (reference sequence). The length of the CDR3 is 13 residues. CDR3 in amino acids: CAWRLQQNTEAFF. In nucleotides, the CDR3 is TGTGCCTGGAGGTTACAGCAGAACACTGAAGCTTTCTTT.

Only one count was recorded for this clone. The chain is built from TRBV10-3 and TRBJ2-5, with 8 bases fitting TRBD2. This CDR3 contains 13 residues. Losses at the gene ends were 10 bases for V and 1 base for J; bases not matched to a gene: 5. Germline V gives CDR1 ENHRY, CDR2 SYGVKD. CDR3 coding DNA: TGTGCCACCCTAGCGGGCGGCCAAGAGACCCAGTACTTC. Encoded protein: CATLAGGQETQYF.

This chain's CDR3 is CASSLVYRSVNLREQFF. In DNA form, the CDR3 reads TGTGCCAGCAGCTTAGTCTATAGGAGTGTAAACCTCAGGGAGCAGTTCTTC. The V and J genes are TRBV7-2 and TRBJ2-1; no firm D call. Germline CDR1 is SGHTA and CDR2 is FQGNSA. Trimming cost V 1 base and J 10 bases, with 23 bases left between them. This CDR3 region has 17 residues.

The CDR3 DNA reads as TGTGCCAGCAGTGAATGGGGACAGGCTAACTATGGCTACACCTTC. Translation: CASSEWGQANYGYTF. V usage is TRBV6-1 and J usage is TRBJ1-2; 8 positions agree with TRBD1. The V gene's germline CDR1 is MNHNS and CDR2 SASEGT. The junction had 2 bases not matched to a gene; V was cut back by 2 bases and J by 0 bases. The CDR3 is 15 amino acids.

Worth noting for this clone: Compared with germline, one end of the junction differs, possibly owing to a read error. The CDR3 nucleotides are TGTGCCGGGAGCGAGTGGGGCACTGAAGCTTTCTTT. The encoded protein is CAGSEWGTEAFF. The gene calls are TRBV30 and TRBJ1-1; no firm D call. CDR1 GTSNPN and CDR2 SVGIG come from the germline V gene (reference sequence). The CDR3 is made up of 12 amino acids.

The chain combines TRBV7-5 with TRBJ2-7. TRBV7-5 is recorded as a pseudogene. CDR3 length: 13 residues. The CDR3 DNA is TGTGCCAGAAGCTTTCGGGCCTTCTACGAGCAGTACTTC. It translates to CARSFRAFYEQYF.

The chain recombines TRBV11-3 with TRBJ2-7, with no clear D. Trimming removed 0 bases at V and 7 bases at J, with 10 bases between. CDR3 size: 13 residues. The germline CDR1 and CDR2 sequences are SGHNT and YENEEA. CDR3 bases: TGTGCCAGCAGCTTAGATCGAAGAAGGGAGCAGTACTTC. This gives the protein CASSLDRRREQYF.

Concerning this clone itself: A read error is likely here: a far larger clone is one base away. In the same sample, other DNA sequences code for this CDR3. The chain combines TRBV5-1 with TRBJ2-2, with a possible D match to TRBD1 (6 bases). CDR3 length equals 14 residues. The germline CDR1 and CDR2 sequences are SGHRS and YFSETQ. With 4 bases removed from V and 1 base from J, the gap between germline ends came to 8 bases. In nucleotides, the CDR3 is TGCGCCAGCAGCCCACAGGGGAACACCGGGGAGCTGTTTTTT. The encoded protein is CASSPQGNTGELFF. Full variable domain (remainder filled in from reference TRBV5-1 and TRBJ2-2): KAGVTQTPRYLIKTRGQQVTLSCSPISGHRSVSWYQQTPGQGLQFLFEYFSETQRNKGNFPGRFSGRQFSNSRSEMNVSTLELGDSALYLCASSPQGNTGELFFGEGSRLTVL.

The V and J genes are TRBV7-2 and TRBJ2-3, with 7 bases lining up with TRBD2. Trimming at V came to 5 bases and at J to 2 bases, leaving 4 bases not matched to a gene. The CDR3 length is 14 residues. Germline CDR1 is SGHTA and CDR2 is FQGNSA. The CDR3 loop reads CASSRSGPTDTQYF. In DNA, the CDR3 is TGTGCCAGCAGCCGTAGCGGGCCCACAGATACGCAGTATTTT. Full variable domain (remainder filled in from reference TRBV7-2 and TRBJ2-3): GAGVSQSPSNKVTEKGKDVELRCDPISGHTALYWYRQSLGQGLEFLIYFQGNSAPDKSGLPSDRFSAERTGGSVSTLTIQRTQQEDSAVYLCASSRSGPTDTQYFGPGTRLTVL.

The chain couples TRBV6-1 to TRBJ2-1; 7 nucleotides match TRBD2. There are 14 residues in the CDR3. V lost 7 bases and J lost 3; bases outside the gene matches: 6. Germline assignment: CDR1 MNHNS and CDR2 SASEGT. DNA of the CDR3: TGTGCCAGCAAAGGACTAGTGTTCTACAATGAGCAGTTCTTC. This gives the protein CASKGLVFYNEQFF.

The CDR3 protein is CASSSRGGVDTEAFF. For the CDR3, the DNA is TGTGCCAGCAGTTCGAGGGGCGGGGTAGACACTGAAGCTTTCTTT. This chain links TRBV6-6 with TRBJ1-1, with D maybe TRBD1 (5 bases). The germline CDR1 and CDR2 sequences are MNHNY and SVGAGI (reference sequence). The CDR3 sequence is 15 residues long. V gave up 4 bases and J gave up 3 bases, with 15 bases separating them.

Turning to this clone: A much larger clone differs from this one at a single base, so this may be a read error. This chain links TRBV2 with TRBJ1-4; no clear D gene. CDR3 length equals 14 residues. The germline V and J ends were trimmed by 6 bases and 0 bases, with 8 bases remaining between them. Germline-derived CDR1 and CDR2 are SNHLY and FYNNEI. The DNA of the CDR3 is TGTGCCAGCAGCGAAACAGCAACTAATGAAAAACTGTTTTTT. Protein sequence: CASSETATNEKLFF.

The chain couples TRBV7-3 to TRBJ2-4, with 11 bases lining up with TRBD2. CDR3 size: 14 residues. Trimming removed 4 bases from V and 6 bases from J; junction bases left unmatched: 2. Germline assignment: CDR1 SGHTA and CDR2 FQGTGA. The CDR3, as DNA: TGTGCCAGCAGCTCGGGGACTAGCGGAAACATTCAGTACTTC. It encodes CASSSGTSGNIQYF.

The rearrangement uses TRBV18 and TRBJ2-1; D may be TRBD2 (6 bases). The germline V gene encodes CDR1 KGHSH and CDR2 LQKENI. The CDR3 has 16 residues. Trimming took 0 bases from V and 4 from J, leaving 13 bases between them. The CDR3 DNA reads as TGTGCCAGCTCACCACCGGCCCGCGGGGCTTACAATGAGCAGTTCTTC. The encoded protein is CASSPPARGAYNEQFF.

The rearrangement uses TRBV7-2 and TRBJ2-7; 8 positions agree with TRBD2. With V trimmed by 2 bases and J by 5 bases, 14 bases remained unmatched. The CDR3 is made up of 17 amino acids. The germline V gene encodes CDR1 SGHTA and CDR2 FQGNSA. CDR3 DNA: TGTGCCAGCAGCTTATTTACGGCGGGAGGTGCCGGCGACGAGCAGTACTTC. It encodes CASSLFTAGGAGDEQYF.

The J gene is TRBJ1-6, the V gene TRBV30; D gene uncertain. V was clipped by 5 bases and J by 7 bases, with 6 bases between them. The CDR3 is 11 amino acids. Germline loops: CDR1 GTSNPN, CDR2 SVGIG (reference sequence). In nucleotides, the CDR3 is TGTGCCTGGCTAAAAAATTCACCCCTCCACTTT. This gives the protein CAWLKNSPLHF.

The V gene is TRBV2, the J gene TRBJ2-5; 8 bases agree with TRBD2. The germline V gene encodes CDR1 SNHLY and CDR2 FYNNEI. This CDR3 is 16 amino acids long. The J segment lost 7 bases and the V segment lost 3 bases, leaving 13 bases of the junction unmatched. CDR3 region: CASSDGREGLLGTQYF. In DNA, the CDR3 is TGTGCCAGCAGTGACGGTCGGGAGGGCCTTTTGGGGACCCAGTACTTC. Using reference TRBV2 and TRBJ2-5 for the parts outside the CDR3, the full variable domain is EPEVTQTPSHQVTQMGQEVILRCVPISNHLYFYWYRQILGQKVEFLVSFYNNEISEKSEIFDDQFSVERPDGSNFTLKIRSTKLEDSAMYFCASSDGREGLLGTQYFGPGTRLLVL.

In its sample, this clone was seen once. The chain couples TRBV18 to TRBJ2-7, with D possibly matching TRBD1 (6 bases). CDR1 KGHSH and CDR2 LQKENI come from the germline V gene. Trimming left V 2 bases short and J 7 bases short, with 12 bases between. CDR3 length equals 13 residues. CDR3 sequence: CASSPMGQGEQYF. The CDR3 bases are TGTGCCAGCTCACCAATGGGACAAGGGGAGCAGTACTTC.

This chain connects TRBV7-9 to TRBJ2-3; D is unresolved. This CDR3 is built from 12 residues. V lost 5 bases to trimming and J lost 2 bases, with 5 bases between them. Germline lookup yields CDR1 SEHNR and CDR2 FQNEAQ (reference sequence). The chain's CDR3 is CASSPDTDTQYF. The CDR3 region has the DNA TGTGCCAGCAGCCCCGACACAGATACGCAGTATTTT.

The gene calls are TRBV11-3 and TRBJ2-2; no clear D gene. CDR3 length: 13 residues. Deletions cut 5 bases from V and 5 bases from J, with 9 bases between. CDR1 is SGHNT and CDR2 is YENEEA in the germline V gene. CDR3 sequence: CASSTGETGELFF. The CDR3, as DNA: TGTGCCAGCAGCACTGGTGAGACCGGGGAGCTGTTTTTT.

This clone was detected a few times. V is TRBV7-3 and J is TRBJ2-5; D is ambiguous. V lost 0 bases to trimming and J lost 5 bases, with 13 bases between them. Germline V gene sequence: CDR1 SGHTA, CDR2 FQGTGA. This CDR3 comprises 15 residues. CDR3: CASSLTPLRAETQYF. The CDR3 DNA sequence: TGTGCCAGCAGCTTAACCCCTCTCCGGGCCGAGACCCAGTACTTC.

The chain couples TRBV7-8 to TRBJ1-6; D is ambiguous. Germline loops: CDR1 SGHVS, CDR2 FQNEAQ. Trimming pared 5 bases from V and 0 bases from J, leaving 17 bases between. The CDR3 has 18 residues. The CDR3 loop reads CASSPRVAGSSYNSPLHF. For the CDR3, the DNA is TGTGCCAGCAGCCCTAGGGTGGCGGGGAGCTCCTATAATTCACCCCTCCACTTT.

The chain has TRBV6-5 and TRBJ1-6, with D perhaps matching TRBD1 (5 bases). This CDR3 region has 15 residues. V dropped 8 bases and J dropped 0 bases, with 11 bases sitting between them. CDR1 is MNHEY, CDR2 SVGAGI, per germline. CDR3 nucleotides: TGTGCCAGCCGGGGGATGAGCTCCTATAATTCACCCCTCCACTTT. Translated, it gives CASRGMSSYNSPLHF.

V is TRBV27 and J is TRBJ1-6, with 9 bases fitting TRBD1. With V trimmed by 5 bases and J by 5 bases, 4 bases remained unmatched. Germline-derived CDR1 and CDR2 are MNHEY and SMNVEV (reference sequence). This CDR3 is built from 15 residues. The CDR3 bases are TGTGCCAGCAGTCCAAGACAGGGGGATAATTCACCCCTCCACTTT. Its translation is CASSPRQGDNSPLHF.

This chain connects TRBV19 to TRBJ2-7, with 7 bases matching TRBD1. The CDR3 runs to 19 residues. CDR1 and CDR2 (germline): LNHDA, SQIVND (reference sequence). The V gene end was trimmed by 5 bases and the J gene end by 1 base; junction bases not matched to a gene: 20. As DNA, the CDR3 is TGTGCCAGTAGTGTATGCCCACACACATCTGTACAGGGGTCCTACGAGCAGTACTTC. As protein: CASSVCPHTSVQGSYEQYF.